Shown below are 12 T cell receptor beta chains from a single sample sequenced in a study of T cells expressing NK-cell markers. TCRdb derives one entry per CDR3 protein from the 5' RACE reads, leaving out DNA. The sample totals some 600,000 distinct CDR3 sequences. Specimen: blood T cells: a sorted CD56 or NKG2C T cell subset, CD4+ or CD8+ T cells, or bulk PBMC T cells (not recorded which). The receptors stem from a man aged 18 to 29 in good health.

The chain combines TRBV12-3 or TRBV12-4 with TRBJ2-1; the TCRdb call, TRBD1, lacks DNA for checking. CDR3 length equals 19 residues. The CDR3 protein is CASSLSGTPGRMWENEQFF.

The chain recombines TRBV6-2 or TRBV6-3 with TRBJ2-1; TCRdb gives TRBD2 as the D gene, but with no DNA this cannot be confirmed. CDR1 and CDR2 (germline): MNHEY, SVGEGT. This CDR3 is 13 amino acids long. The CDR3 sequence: CASSYDSLHEQFF.

The CDR3 loop reads CASSLFLPRGDTQYF. The chain uses TRBV7-8 and TRBJ2-3; TCRdb calls TRBD1, which cannot be checked without DNA. CDR3 length: 15 amino acids. Germline values: CDR1 SGHVS, CDR2 FQNEAQ.

This CDR3 is CASSLDRTSGRDTQYF. The V and J genes are TRBV7-2 and TRBJ2-3; there is no DNA to check the TCRdb D call of TRBD2. There are 16 residues in the CDR3. Germline CDR1 and CDR2: SGHTA and FQGNSA.

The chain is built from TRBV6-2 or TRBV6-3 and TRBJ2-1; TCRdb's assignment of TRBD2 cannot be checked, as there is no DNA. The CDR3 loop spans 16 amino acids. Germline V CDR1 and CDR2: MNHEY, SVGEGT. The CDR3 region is CASSASGTSGFNEQFF.

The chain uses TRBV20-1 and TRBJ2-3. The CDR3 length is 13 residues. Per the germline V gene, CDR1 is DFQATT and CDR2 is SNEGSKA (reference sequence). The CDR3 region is CSALLGNTDTQYF.

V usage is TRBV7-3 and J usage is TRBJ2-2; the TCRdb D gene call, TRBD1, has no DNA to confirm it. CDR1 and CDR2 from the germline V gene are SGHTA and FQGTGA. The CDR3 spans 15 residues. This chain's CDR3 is CAGSLGTKNTGELFF.

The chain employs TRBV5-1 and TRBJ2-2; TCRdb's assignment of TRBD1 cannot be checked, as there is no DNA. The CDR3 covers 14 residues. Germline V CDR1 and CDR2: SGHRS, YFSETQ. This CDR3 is CASSSSGDPGELFF. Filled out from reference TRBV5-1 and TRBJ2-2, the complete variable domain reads KAGVTQTPRYLIKTRGQQVTLSCSPISGHRSVSWYQQTPGQGLQFLFEYFSETQRNKGNFPGRFSGRQFSNSRSEMNVSTLELGDSALYLCASSSSGDPGELFFGEGSRLTVL.

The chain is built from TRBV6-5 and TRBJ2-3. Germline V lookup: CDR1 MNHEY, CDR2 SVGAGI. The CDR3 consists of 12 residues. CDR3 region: CASNGATDTQYF.

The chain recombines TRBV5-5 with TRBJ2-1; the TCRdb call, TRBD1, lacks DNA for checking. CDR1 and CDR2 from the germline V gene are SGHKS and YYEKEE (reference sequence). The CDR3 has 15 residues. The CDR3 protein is CASSFRTGFYNEQFF. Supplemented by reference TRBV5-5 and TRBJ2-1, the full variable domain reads DAGVTQSPTHLIKTRGQQVTLRCSPISGHKSVSWYQQVLGQGPQFIFQYYEKEERGRGNFPDRFSARQFPNYSSELNVNALLLGDSALYLCASSFRTGFYNEQFFGPGTRLTVL.

The CDR3 loop reads CASSHDIGLAVYNEQFF. V is TRBV14 and J is TRBJ2-1; TCRdb's D call of TRBD2 is untestable without DNA. This CDR3 is built from 17 residues. From germline, CDR1 is SGHDN and CDR2 FVKESK.

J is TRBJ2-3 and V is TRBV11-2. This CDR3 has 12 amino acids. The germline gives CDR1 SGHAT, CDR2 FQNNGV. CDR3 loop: CASSLGGNTQYF.